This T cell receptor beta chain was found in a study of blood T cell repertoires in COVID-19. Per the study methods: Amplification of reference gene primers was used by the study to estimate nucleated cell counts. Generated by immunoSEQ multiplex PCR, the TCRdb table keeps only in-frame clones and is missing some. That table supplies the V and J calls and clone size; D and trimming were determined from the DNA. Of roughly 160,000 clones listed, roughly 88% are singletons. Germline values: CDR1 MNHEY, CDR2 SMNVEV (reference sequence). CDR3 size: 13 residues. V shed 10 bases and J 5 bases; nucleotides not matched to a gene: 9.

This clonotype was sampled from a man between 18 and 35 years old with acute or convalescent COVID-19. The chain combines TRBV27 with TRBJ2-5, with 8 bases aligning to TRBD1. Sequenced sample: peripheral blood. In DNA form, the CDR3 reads TGTGCCACTGCAGGGGGCGATCGGGAGACCCAGTACTTC. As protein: CATAGGDRETQYF.